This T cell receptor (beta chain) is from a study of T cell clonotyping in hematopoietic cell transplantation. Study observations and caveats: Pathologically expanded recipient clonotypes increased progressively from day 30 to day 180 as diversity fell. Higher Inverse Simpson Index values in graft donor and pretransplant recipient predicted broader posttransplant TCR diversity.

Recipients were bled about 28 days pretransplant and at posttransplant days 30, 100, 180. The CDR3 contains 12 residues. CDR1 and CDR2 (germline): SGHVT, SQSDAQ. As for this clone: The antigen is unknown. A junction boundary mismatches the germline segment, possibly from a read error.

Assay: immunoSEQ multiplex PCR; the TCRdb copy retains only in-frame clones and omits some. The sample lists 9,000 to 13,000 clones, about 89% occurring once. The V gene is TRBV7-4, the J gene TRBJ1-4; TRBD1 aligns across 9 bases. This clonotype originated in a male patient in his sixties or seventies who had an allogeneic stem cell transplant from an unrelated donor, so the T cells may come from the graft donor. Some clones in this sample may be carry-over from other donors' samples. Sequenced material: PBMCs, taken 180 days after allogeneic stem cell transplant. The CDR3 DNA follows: TGTGCCAGCAGCTGCCGATGGACAGGGGTCGAATTT. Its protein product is CASSCRWTGVEF.